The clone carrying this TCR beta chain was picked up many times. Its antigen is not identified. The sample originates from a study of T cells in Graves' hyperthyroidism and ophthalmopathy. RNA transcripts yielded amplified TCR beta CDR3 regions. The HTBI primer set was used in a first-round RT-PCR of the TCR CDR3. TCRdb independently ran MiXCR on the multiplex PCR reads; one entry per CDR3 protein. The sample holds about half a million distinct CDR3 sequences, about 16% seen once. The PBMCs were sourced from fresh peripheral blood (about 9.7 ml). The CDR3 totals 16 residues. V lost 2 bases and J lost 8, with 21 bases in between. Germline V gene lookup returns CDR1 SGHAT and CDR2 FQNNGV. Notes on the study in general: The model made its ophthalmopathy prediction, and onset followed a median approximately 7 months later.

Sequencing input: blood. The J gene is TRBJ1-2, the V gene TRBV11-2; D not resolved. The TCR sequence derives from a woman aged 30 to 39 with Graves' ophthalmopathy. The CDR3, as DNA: TGTGCCAGCAGCTTACCCACGCGAGGGAGGGAAAGGGGCTACACCTTC. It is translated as CASSLPTRGRERGYTF. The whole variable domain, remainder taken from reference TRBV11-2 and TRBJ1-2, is EAGVAQSPRYKIIEKRQSVAFWCNPISGHATLYWYQQILGQGPKLLIQFQNNGVVDDSQLPKDRFSAERLKGVDSTLKIQPAKLEDSAVYLCASSLPTRGRERGYTFGSGTRLTVV.